This T cell receptor (beta chain) was recovered during a study of cytomegalovirus exposure and HLA in healthy donors. Background on the study: Membership in the Caucasian-associated ancestry cluster was found for approximately 85% of fewer than 450 genotyped donors.

Study observations and caveats: A later analysis revealed that TCR association rates differed between HLA loci, peaking at DRB1 and bottoming out at HLA-C.

Both 60 Vbeta primers and 13 Jbeta primers went into the PCR. Generated by immunoSEQ multiplex PCR, the TCRdb table keeps only in-frame clones and is missing some. The table records approximately 200,000 clones, around 80% of them present only once. This CDR3 is 13 amino acids long. The ends were cut back, 2 bases at V and 8 bases at J, with 10 bases in the middle. In germline, CDR1 is ENHRY, CDR2 SYGVKD. This clone was recorded once. Its antigen is unknown. The sequence came from a man under 40 in good health and CMV-seronegative. The specimen was PBMCs. V and J are TRBV10-3 and TRBJ1-3; the D gene is possibly TRBD1 (5 bases). In DNA, the CDR3 is TGTGCCATCAGTGAGGCCAGGGAGGACACCATATATTTT. As protein: CAISEAREDTIYF.